Here is one T cell receptor beta chain with its context. The sample is drawn from a study of blood T cell repertoires in COVID-19. Study summary: T cells, B-cell-depleted T cells, or PBMCs provided the cDNA or gDNA that served as material.

TCRdb's copy holds only in-frame clones and misses some; the assay was immunoSEQ multiplex PCR. This table holds approximately 270,000 clones, about 91% found once. This sequence was found in a woman aged 25 to 39 with COVID-19, enrolled during active disease. The sequenced material came from peripheral blood.

CDR3 protein: CASSEGQGNTIYF. In DNA form, the CDR3 reads TGCGCCAGCAGCGAGGGACAGGGAAACACCATATATTTT. The chain links TRBV5-1 to TRBJ1-3, with TRBD1 identical over 7 bases. The CDR3 has 13 residues. V dropped 4 bases and J dropped 4; count of bases not matched to a gene: 2. Germline V CDR1 and CDR2: SGHRS, YFSETQ.